This TCR beta chain derives from a study of regulatory T cells in long-lasting Graves disease (dated by TCRdb to about 2021). About the full investigation: Persistent Graves' disease was defined as persistently positive TSH receptor autoantibodies together with antithyroid drug treatment for over 5 years. Persistent Graves' disease patients in the clinical cohort had taken antithyroid drugs for 9 to 11 years on average. Patients with persistent Graves' disease were compared with patients with newly diagnosed Graves' disease using TCR sequencing and RNA sequencing of peripheral blood. The study was conducted in China and was registered as a clinical trial. TCR sequencing covered some 13 persistent and some 20 newly diagnosed Graves' disease patients, some 35 samples in total.

V is shortened by 6 bases, J by 5 bases, and the region joining them spans 14 bases. Including cysteine and phenylalanine, the CDR3 has 14 amino acids. CDR3 DNA is the only sequence kept; it has 42 bases, read in frame from the first base. CDR1 and CDR2, looked up from the germline V gene, are MNHEY and SVGEGT. This sample's time point label indicates: persistent/refractory GD, antithyroid drugs over 5 years with positive TRAb. For both TCR sequencing and RNA sequencing, RNA was extracted from PBMCs using TRIzol. Graves' disease was diagnosed according to American Thyroid Association guidelines. The patients came from an endocrinology department in Xi'an, China. Each patient gave roughly 8.4 milliliters of peripheral blood, collected in an EDTA anticoagulant tube. PBMCs were isolated by Ficoll Paque Plus density gradient separation without further T cell sorting. An Agilent 2100 Bioanalyzer and agarose gel were used to check RNA quality, while a NanoDrop 2000 measured RNA concentration.

Libraries were made using multiplex PCR. Sequencing instrument: Illumina HiSeq 4000. CDR3 regions were amplified by Arm-PCR with iRepertoire HTBI primers to construct TCR beta libraries. PCR products were gel purified before sequencing. The published analysis was carried out like this. Gene usage analysis of CDR3 amino acid clonotypes used the 55 to 80 TRBV and 12 to 15 TRBJ segments found across samples. COPE and FqMerger were used to merge the filtered high-quality paired reads into contigs. BLAST was used to align contigs to IMGT TRBV, TRBD and TRBJ reference genes, with CDR3 defined following IMGT. Any clonotype with a frequency above 0.1% was classified as a highly expanded clone. Shannon entropy served as the measure of repertoire diversity, while the Gini coefficient captured V-J evenness. Public clonotypes were defined as clonotypes shared by more than one individual. In TCRdb, the public reads were trimmed at Q25 with fastp and aligned with MiXCR, with productive beta chains retained. Each CDR3 protein appears once, grouped with its most common genes and DNA. Here the V and J calls rest on TCRdb's processing, not on the authors' analysis. This sample is represented by 450,000 or so distinct CDR3 sequences; around a fifth of them were singletons. Around 13% of the sample rests with the top ten.

Beyond this particular receptor, the publication reports: Compared with newly diagnosed patients, persistent Graves' disease patients had lower TCR Shannon entropy and fewer highly expanded clones, which suggests clonal expansion. The authors noted that the small sample size was a limitation that may lower accuracy. TRBV28, TRBJ1-2 and TRBJ2-5 were preferentially used in persistent disease, while TRBV20-1 and TRBJ2-1 were favored in newly diagnosed disease. Only peripheral blood was studied, because thyroid tissue, the primary lesion, was inaccessible. A larger number of public clonotypes was shared among persistent patients (around 3,000) than among newly diagnosed patients (approximately 1,000). Sequencing and analysis were limited to the TCR beta chain.

Comments on this clonotype: This receptor's antigen is unknown. No base quality values were provided; no much bigger clone lies one nucleotide off.

The chain is assembled from TRBV6-2 or TRBV6-3 and TRBJ1-5, with the D gene not clear enough to name. Sequences were derived from peripheral blood mononuclear cells (PBMCs), sampled when the disease was refractory, from a patient treated with antithyroid drugs. The clonotype was recovered from a female donor with Graves disease. The CDR3 region: CASSRLTPDQPQHF. The DNA sequence is TGTGCCAGCAGCCGACTTACCCCCGATCAGCCCCAGCATTTT.